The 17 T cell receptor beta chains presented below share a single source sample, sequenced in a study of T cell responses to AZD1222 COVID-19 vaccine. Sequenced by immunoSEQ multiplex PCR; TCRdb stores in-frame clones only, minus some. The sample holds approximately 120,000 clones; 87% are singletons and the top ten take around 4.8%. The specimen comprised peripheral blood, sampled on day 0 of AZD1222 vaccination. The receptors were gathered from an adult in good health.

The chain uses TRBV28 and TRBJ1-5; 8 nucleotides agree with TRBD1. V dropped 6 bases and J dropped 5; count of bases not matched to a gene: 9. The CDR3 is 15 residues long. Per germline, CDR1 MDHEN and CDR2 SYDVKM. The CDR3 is CASRQTGVGYQPQHF. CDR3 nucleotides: TGTGCCAGCAGACAGACAGGGGTAGGCTATCAGCCCCAGCATTTT.

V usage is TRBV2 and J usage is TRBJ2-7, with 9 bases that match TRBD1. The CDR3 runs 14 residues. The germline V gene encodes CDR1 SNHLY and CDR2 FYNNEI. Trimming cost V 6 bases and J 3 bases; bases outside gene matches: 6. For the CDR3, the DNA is TGTGCCAGCAGGATTACAGGGGGCATCTACGAGCAGTACTTC. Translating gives CASRITGGIYEQYF.

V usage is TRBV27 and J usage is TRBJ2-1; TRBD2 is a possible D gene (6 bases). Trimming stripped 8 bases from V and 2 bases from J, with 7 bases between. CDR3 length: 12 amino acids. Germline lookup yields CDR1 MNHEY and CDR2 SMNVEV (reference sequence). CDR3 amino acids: CASAGPYNEQFF. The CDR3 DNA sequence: TGTGCCAGCGCGGGGCCCTACAATGAGCAGTTCTTC.

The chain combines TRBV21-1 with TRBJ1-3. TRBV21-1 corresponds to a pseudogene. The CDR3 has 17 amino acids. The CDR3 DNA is TGTGCCAGCAGCGCACTACGTTTGGGTGCTTCGGGAAACACCATATATTTT. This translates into CASSALRLGASGNTIYF.

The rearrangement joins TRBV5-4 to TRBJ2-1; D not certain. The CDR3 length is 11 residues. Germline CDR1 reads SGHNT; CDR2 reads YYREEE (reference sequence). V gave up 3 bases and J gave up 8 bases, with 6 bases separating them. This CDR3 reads CASSSFDEQFF. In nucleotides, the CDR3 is TGTGCCAGCAGCTCCTTCGATGAGCAGTTCTTC. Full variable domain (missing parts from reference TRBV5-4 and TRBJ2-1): ETGVTQSPTHLIKTRGQQVTLRCSSQSGHNTVSWYQQALGQGPQFIFQYYREEENGRGNFPPRFSGLQFPNYSSELNVNALELDDSALYLCASSSFDEQFFGPGTRLTVL.

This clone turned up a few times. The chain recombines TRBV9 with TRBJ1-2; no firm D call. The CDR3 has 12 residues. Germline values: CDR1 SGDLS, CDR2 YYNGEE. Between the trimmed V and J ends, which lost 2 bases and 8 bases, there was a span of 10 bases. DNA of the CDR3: TGTGCCAGCAGCGTCCCGAGTAGCGGCTACACCTTC. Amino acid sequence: CASSVPSSGYTF.

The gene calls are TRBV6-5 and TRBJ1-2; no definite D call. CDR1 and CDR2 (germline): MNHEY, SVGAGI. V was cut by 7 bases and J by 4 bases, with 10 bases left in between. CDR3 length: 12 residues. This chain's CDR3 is CASTLLPYGYTF. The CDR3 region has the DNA TGTGCCAGCACGCTCTTGCCCTATGGCTACACCTTC.

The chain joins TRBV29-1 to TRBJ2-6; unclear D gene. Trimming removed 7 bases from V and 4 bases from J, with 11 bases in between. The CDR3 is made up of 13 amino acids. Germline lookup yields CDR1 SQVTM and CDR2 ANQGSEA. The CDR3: CSADLDGANVLTF. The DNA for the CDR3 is TGCAGCGCTGACTTAGACGGGGCCAACGTCCTGACTTTC.

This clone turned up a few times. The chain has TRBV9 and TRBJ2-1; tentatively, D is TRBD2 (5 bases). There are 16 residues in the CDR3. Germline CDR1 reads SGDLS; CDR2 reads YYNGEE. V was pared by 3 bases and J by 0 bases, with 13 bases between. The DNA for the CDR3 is TGTGCCAGCAGCGCAAGGACTCTAATCTCCTACAATGAGCAGTTCTTC. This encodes CASSARTLISYNEQFF. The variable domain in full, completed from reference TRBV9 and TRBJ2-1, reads DSGVTQTPKHLITATGQRVTLRCSPRSGDLSVYWYQQSLDQGLQFLIQYYNGEERAKGNILERFSAQQFPDLHSELNLSSLELGDSALYFCASSARTLISYNEQFFGPGTRLTVL.

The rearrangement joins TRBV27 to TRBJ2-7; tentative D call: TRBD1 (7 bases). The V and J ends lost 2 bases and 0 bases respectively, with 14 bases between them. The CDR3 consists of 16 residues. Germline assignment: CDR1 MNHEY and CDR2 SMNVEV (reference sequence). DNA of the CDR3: TGTGCCAGCAGTTTACGGCGGGACAGCAACTCCTACGAGCAGTACTTC. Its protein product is CASSLRRDSNSYEQYF.

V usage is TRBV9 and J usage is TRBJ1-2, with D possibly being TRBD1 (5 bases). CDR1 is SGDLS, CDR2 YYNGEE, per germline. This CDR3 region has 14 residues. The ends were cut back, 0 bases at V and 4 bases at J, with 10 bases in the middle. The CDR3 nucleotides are TGTGCCAGCAGCGTAGAAGCAGGGACCTATGGCTACACCTTC. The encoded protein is CASSVEAGTYGYTF. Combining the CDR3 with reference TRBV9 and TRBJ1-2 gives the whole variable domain DSGVTQTPKHLITATGQRVTLRCSPRSGDLSVYWYQQSLDQGLQFLIQYYNGEERAKGNILERFSAQQFPDLHSELNLSSLELGDSALYFCASSVEAGTYGYTFGSGTRLTVV.

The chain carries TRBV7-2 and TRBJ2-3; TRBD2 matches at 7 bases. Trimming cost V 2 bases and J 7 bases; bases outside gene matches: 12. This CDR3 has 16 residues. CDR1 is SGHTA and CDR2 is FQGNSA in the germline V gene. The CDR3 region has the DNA TGTGCCAGCAGCTTAATCTACCCCGGCGGGGGACATACGCAGTATTTT. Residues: CASSLIYPGGGHTQYF.

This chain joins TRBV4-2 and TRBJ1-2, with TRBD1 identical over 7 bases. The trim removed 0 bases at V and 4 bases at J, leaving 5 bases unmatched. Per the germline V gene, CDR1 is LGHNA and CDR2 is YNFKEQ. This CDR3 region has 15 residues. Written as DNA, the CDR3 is TGTGCCAGCAGCCAAGAAAGGGCAGGGGGCTATGGCTACACCTTC. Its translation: CASSQERAGGYGYTF.

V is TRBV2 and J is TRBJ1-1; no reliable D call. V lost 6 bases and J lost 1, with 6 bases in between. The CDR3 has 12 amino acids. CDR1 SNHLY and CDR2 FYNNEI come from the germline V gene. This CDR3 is CASRWGNTEAFF. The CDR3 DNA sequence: TGTGCCAGCAGATGGGGGAACACTGAAGCTTTCTTT. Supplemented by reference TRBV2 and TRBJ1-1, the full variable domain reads EPEVTQTPSHQVTQMGQEVILRCVPISNHLYFYWYRQILGQKVEFLVSFYNNEISEKSEIFDDQFSVERPDGSNFTLKIRSTKLEDSAMYFCASRWGNTEAFFGQGTRLTVV.

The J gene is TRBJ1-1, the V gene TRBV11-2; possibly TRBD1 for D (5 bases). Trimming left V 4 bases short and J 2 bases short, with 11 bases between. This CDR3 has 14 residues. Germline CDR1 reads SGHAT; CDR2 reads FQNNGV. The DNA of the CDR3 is TGTGCCAGCAGCTCGGGGCAATCTAACACTGAAGCTTTCTTT. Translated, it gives CASSSGQSNTEAFF.

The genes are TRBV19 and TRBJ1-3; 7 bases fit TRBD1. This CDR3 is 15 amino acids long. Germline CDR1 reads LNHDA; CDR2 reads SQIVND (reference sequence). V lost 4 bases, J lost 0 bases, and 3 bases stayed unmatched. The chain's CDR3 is CASSTGQVSGNTIYF. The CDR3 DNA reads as TGTGCCAGTAGTACCGGACAGGTCTCTGGAAACACCATATATTTT.

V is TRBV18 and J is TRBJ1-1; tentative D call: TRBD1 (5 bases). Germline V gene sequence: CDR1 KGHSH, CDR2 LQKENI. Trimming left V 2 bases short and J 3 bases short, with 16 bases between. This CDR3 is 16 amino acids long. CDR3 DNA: TGTGCCAGCTCACCAGTCAGGAGGGGCTTGGACACTGAAGCTTTCTTT. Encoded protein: CASSPVRRGLDTEAFF. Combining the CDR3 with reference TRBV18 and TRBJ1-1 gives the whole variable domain NAGVMQNPRHLVRRRGQEARLRCSPMKGHSHVYWYRQLPEEGLKFMVYLQKENIIDESGMPKERFSAEFPKEGPSILRIQQVVRGDSAAYFCASSPVRRGLDTEAFFGQGTRLTVV.